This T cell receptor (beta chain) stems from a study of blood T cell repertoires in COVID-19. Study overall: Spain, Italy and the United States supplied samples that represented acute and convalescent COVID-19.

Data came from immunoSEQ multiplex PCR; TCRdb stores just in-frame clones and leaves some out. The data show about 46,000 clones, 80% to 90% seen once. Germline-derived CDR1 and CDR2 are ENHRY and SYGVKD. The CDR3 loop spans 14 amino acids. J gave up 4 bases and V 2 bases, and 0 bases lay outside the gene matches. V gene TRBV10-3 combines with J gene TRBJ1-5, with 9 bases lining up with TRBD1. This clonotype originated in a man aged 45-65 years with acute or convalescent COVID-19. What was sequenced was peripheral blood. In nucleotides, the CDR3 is TGTGCCATCAGTGAGGACAGGGGGAATCAGCCCCAGCATTTT. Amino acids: CAISEDRGNQPQHF.